A selection of T cell receptor beta chains follows, all from one sample in a study of immune evolution from preneoplasia to lung adenocarcinoma. Assay used: immunoSEQ multiplex PCR; TCRdb lists only in-frame clones, some missing. This sample has thousands of clones, with 60% to 80% found just once. Sequences were obtained from FFPE normal lung tissue adjacent to the tumor. These receptors originate from a person aged 55-75 years with lung adenocarcinoma. CDR3s include the opening cysteine and the closing phenylalanine or tryptophan. Fields, in order: clone size, D gene, V gene, J gene, CDR3 DNA, CDR3 protein. A D gene is named only where the DNA matches it firmly. Clone size is shown for a subset of rows, as once, few, many or a class of expanded clone.

NA	NA	TRBV6-6	TRBJ2-2	TGTGCCAGCAGCCACCGTTTAGGGACGAACACCGGGGAGCTGTTTTTT	CASSHRLGTNTGELFF
NA	NA	TRBV28	TRBJ1-2	TGTGCCAGCGGAAGAACGTCCTATGGCTACACCTTC	CASGRTSYGYTF
few	NA	TRBV7-8	TRBJ1-1	TGTGCCAGCAGCCCCGAGGTCGGGGGTGCGAACACTGAAGCTTTCTTT	CASSPEVGGANTEAFF
NA	NA	TRBV6-1	TRBJ1-2	TGTGCCAGCAGTGATACGCAGATAATCCTTTTC	CASSDTQIILF
NA	NA	TRBV15	TRBJ1-5	TGTGCCACCAGCAGAGATAAGACAAATAGCAATCAGCCCCAGCATTTT	CATSRDKTNSNQPQHF
NA	TRBD1	TRBV30	TRBJ2-2	TGTGCCTGGGACCACCTATTACTCAGGACAGGGGGCACCGGGGAGCTGTTTTTT	CAWDHLLLRTGGTGELFF
NA	NA	TRBV28	TRBJ1-1	TGTGCCAGCAGTTTAAATTTCTTGAACACTGAAGCTTTCTTT	CASSLNFLNTEAFF
NA	NA	TRBV27	TRBJ1-1	TGTGCCAGCAATGGGGGCACTGAAGCTTTCTTT	CASNGGTEAFF
NA	NA	TRBV30	TRBJ1-1	TGTGCCTGGAGTCCAAGGGTGACTGAAGCTTTCTTT	CAWSPRVTEAFF
NA	NA	TRBV19	TRBJ1-2	TGTGCCAGTAGCCGGGGGCTAAACTATGGCTACACCTTC	CASSRGLNYGYTF
NA	NA	TRBV2	TRBJ2-1	TGTGCCAGCGGTAGCTCCTACAATGAGCAGTTCTTC	CASGSSYNEQFF
NA	NA	TRBV30	TRBJ1-5	TGTGCCTGGAGTGTACAGGAAGACCCCCATAGCAATCAGCCCCAGCATTTT	CAWSVQEDPHSNQPQHF
NA	TRBD1	TRBV30	TRBJ2-7	TGTGCCTGGAGTGACCCGACAGGGGCCCTCTCCTACGAGCAGTACTTC	CAWSDPTGALSYEQYF
NA	NA	TRBV5-1	TRBJ1-1	TGCGCCAGCAGCCCCGAGACAGGCGAGGCTTTCTTT	CASSPETGEAFF
NA	NA	TRBV12-5	TRBJ2-1	TGTGCTAGTGGTTTTGGGGTGGGATCCTACAATGAGCAGTTCTTC	CASGFGVGSYNEQFF
NA	TRBD2	TRBV6-1	TRBJ2-5	TGTGCCAGCAGTATCCAACTAGCGGGGAAAGAGACCCAGTACTTC	CASSIQLAGKETQYF
once	NA	TRBV28	TRBJ2-7	TGTGCCAGCAGTTTTAGCCGAGGGAGTTACGAGCAGTACTTC	CASSFSRGSYEQYF